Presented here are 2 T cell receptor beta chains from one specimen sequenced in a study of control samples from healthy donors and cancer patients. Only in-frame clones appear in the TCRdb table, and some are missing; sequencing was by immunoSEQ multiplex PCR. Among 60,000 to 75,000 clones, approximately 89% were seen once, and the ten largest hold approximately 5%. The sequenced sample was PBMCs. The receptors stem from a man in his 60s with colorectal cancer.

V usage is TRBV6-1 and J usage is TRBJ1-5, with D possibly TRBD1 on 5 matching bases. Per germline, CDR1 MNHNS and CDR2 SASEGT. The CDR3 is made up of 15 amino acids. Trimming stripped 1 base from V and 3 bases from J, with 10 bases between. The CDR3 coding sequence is TGTGCCAGCAGTGAAGGGGGCAGGGTCAATCAGCCCCAGCATTTT. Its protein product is CASSEGGRVNQPQHF.

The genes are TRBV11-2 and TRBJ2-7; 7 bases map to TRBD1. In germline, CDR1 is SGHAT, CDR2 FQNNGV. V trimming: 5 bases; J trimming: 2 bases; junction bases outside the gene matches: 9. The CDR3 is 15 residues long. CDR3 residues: CASSRTGLGAYEQYF. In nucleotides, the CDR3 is TGTGCCAGCAGCCGGACAGGACTTGGGGCCTACGAGCAGTACTTC.